These 10 T cell receptor beta chains originate from one sample sequenced in a study of blood T cell repertoires in COVID-19. Assay used: immunoSEQ multiplex PCR; TCRdb lists only in-frame clones, some missing. The repertoire consists of roughly 250,000 clones, with over 80% occurring once and the leading ten covering around 6%. Input material: peripheral blood. These receptors were obtained from a human donor in a cohort sampled during active COVID-19.

The rearrangement uses TRBV4-1 and TRBJ1-2, with 9 bases aligning to TRBD1. Germline V gene lookup returns CDR1 MGHRA and CDR2 YSYEKL. V lost 1 base to trimming and J lost 8 bases; unmatched junction nucleotides: 2. The length of the CDR3 is 13 residues. The CDR3 DNA reads as TGCGCCAGCAGCCAAGGGACAGGGGACGGCTACACCTTC. Translated, it gives CASSQGTGDGYTF.

The J gene is TRBJ2-2, the V gene TRBV19, with a tentative D call TRBD1 (5 bases). Germline V gene lookup returns CDR1 LNHDA and CDR2 SQIVND (reference sequence). This CDR3 is 16 amino acids long. V lost 5 bases and J lost 0, with 13 bases in between. CDR3 sequence: CASSGRKGSNTGELFF. The DNA of the CDR3 is TGTGCCAGTAGTGGAAGGAAGGGGTCGAACACCGGGGAGCTGTTTTTT.

The chain combines TRBV7-2 with TRBJ2-3; 7 bases are shared with TRBD2. CDR3 length equals 15 residues. Trimming took 5 bases from V and 5 from J; bases not matched to a gene: 10. Germline V gene data show CDR1 as SGHTA and CDR2 as FQGNSA. The CDR3 here is CASSPWAGEEDTQYF. CDR3 nucleotide sequence: TGTGCCAGCAGCCCCTGGGCGGGAGAAGAAGATACGCAGTATTTT. The full variable domain, rest sourced from reference TRBV7-2 and TRBJ2-3, is GAGVSQSPSNKVTEKGKDVELRCDPISGHTALYWYRQSLGQGLEFLIYFQGNSAPDKSGLPSDRFSAERTGGSVSTLTIQRTQQEDSAVYLCASSPWAGEEDTQYFGPGTRLTVL.

This clone was seen only once. This chain joins TRBV12-5 and TRBJ2-3; D gene ambiguous. The CDR3 runs to 14 residues. Per the germline V gene, CDR1 is LGHNT and CDR2 is FRNRAP. V was pared by 2 bases and J by 6 bases, with 12 bases between. The CDR3 coding sequence is TGTGCTAGTGGTTTGCAACAGCTCGCGGATACGCAGTATTTT. Protein product: CASGLQQLADTQYF.

The rearrangement joins TRBV6-5 to TRBJ2-3, with 9 bases lining up with TRBD1. Germline-derived CDR1 and CDR2 are MNHEY and SVGAGI. This CDR3 comprises 13 residues. The J segment lost 5 bases and the V segment lost 7 bases, leaving 4 bases of the junction unmatched. The CDR3 coding sequence is TGTGCCAGCACCACAGGGGGCAGAGATACGCAGTATTTT. It encodes CASTTGGRDTQYF.

The V gene is TRBV5-6, the J gene TRBJ1-5, with a possible D match to TRBD1 (5 bases). V was trimmed by 0 bases and J by 7 bases, leaving 14 bases between them. CDR1 and CDR2 from the germline V gene are SGHDT and YYEEEE. The CDR3 loop spans 15 amino acids. CDR3 in DNA: TGTGCCAGCAGCTTGGACGCCAGGGCGCCCCAGCCCCAGCATTTT. As protein: CASSLDARAPQPQHF.

This rearrangement joins TRBV24-1 to TRBJ2-6, with TRBD1 matching over 8 bases. The CDR3 is made up of 18 amino acids. Germline loops: CDR1 KGHDR, CDR2 SFDVKD. V was clipped by 5 bases and J by 0 bases; unmatched bases: 8. As DNA, the CDR3 is TGTGCCACCAGTGGAGAGGACAGGGCCCTCTCTGGGGCCAACGTCCTGACTTTC. Translating it yields CATSGEDRALSGANVLTF.

The chain combines TRBV5-4 with TRBJ2-1; TRBD1 matches 7 bases. V was clipped by 3 bases and J by 5 bases; unmatched bases: 8. CDR1 SGHNT and CDR2 YYREEE come from the germline V gene (reference sequence). The CDR3 sequence is 15 residues long. CDR3 nucleotide sequence: TGTGCCAGCAGCTGGAAAAAGGACAGGAACAATGAGCAGTTCTTC. Protein sequence: CASSWKKDRNNEQFF.

The V and J genes are TRBV9 and TRBJ2-5, with TRBD2 identical over 8 bases. The V gene's germline CDR1 is SGDLS and CDR2 YYNGEE. Trimming cost V 1 base and J 4 bases; bases outside gene matches: 6. The CDR3 contains 15 residues. The CDR3 sequence is CASSVKAGGRETQYF. The CDR3 DNA reads as TGTGCCAGCAGCGTAAAGGCGGGGGGCCGAGAGACCCAGTACTTC.

This chain uses TRBV12-3 or TRBV12-4 with TRBJ2-7; no clear D gene. The ends were cut back, 2 bases at V and 4 bases at J, with 9 bases in the middle. CDR3 length: 13 amino acids. The DNA of the CDR3 is TGTGCCAGCAGTTTATCCGGAGTTTACGAGCAGTACTTC. As protein: CASSLSGVYEQYF.